The 25 T cell receptor beta chains reported below all come from one sample, sequenced in a study of identical twins. TCRdb processed the 5' RACE reads anew with MiXCR; each CDR3 protein has one entry. The sample holds 200,000 to 250,000 distinct CDR3 sequences, roughly 12% seen once. These data are also associated with another study on yellow fever vaccine responses in identical twins.

Sequenced: memory (CD45RO+) T cells sorted from blood. These receptors were taken from a woman younger than 35 in good health.

This clonotype was detected ten times or more. The chain employs TRBV4-1 and TRBJ1-5; D is ambiguous. There are 15 residues in the CDR3. The germline gives CDR1 MGHRA, CDR2 YSYEKL. Between the trimmed V and J ends, which lost 0 bases and 4 bases, there was a span of 10 bases. The CDR3, as DNA: TGCGCCAGCAGCCAAGAGTACGGGTGGAATCAGCCCCAGCATTTT. Protein product: CASSQEYGWNQPQHF.

CDR3: CASSDSYNEQFF. The CDR3 region has the DNA TGTGCCAGCAGCGACAGCTACAATGAGCAGTTCTTC. This chain links TRBV6-2 or TRBV6-3 with TRBJ2-1; weak D call: TRBD1 (5 bases). The germline gives CDR1 MNHEY, CDR2 SVGEGT. CDR3 length equals 12 residues. With 6 bases removed from V and 3 bases from J, the gap between germline ends came to 6 bases.

V usage is TRBV5-1 and J usage is TRBJ2-1; TRBD2 aligns across 9 bases. CDR1 SGHRS and CDR2 YFSETQ come from the germline V gene. CDR3 length equals 14 residues. The V gene end was trimmed by 8 bases and the J gene end by 6 bases; junction bases not matched to a gene: 9. CDR3 loop: CASVAGGAINEQFF. CDR3 nucleotides: TGCGCCAGTGTGGCGGGGGGGGCCATCAATGAGCAGTTCTTC.

Only a few counts were recorded for this clonotype. The V call is TRBV20-1, the J call TRBJ2-3, with 7 bases that match TRBD2. CDR3 length: 14 residues. Trimming at V came to 6 bases and at J to 2 bases, leaving 8 bases not matched to a gene. The germline CDR1 and CDR2 sequences are DFQATT and SNEGSKA (reference sequence). The CDR3 reads CSAVGGGPTDTQYF. The CDR3 DNA sequence: TGCAGTGCGGTTGGGGGGGGTCCCACAGATACGCAGTATTTT.

This sequence joins TRBV2 and TRBJ2-1; D uncertain. Germline V gene data show CDR1 as SNHLY and CDR2 as FYNNEI. CDR3 length: 14 residues. The V gene lost 6 bases and the J gene lost 6 bases, with 15 bases spanning the gap. The CDR3 protein is CASSSPWASNEQFF. The CDR3 region has the DNA TGTGCCAGCAGCTCCCCCTGGGCTAGCAATGAGCAGTTCTTC.

This clonotype was recorded a few times. The rearrangement joins TRBV20-1 to TRBJ2-5; the D call may be TRBD1 or TRBD2 (5 bases each). This CDR3 spans 16 amino acids. Germline loops: CDR1 DFQATT, CDR2 SNEGSKA (reference sequence). V lost 0 bases and J lost 0, with 14 bases in between. CDR3 bases: TGCAGTGCTAGAGATGGCCTAGGGACCTACCAAGAGACCCAGTACTTC. Translating gives CSARDGLGTYQETQYF.

V and J are TRBV4-3 and TRBJ2-7; 9 nucleotides match TRBD2. In germline, CDR1 is LGHNA, CDR2 YSLEER. J was trimmed by 4 bases and V by 0 bases; bases with no gene match: 13. CDR3 length: 18 amino acids. CDR3 in DNA: TGCGCCAGCAGCCAAGAGAGGAGAGCGGGAGGATTTATTTACGAGCAGTACTTC. This codes for CASSQERRAGGFIYEQYF.

This clonotype was seen repeatedly, ten times or more. The rearrangement links TRBV24-1 to TRBJ2-7; possible D gene TRBD2, 5 bases. The V gene lost 0 bases and the J gene lost 5 bases, with 7 bases spanning the gap. Per the germline V gene, CDR1 is KGHDR and CDR2 is SFDVKD. CDR3 length: 13 residues. The CDR3 DNA sequence: TGTGCCACCAGTGATTTGTGGGAGAACGAGCAGTACTTC. It specifies CATSDLWENEQYF.

The chain has TRBV7-8 and TRBJ2-7; tentative D call: TRBD2 (6 bases). The germline CDR1 and CDR2 sequences are SGHVS and FQNEAQ. V lost 0 bases and J lost 6, with 15 bases in between. There are 15 residues in the CDR3. The CDR3 loop is CASSLAGGPLSEQYF. The CDR3 DNA is TGTGCCAGCAGCTTAGCGGGGGGACCCTTGTCCGAGCAGTACTTC.

The J gene is TRBJ2-1, the V gene TRBV29-1; D possibly corresponds to TRBD1 (6 bases). Germline V gives CDR1 SQVTM, CDR2 ANQGSEA. The CDR3 is 12 residues long. V was cut by 6 bases and J by 6 bases, with 12 bases left in between. DNA of the CDR3: TGCAGCGTCGAACAGGGTCTCAATGAGCAGTTCTTC. Protein product: CSVEQGLNEQFF.

This clonotype appeared many times. V and J are TRBV6-1 and TRBJ1-4; D is uncertain. Germline V gene data show CDR1 as MNHNS and CDR2 as SASEGT. Trimming removed 7 bases at V and 5 bases at J, with 20 bases between. This CDR3 is 16 amino acids long. CDR3 amino acids: CASTKLGVGLNEKLFF. Written as DNA, the CDR3 is TGTGCCAGCACCAAATTAGGCGTCGGATTAAATGAAAAACTGTTTTTT.

V is TRBV27 and J is TRBJ2-3, with TRBD2 matching over 11 bases. The germline V gene encodes CDR1 MNHEY and CDR2 SMNVEV (reference sequence). The CDR3 sequence is 18 residues long. V trimming: 1 base; J trimming: 0 bases; junction bases outside the gene matches: 6. Written as DNA, the CDR3 is TGTGCCAGCAGTTTATGGGGACTAGCGGAAGCTAGCACAGATACGCAGTATTTT. Translation gives CASSLWGLAEASTDTQYF.

This chain joins TRBV5-1 and TRBJ1-6; unclear D gene. CDR1 and CDR2 (germline): SGHRS, YFSETQ. CDR3 length equals 15 residues. V was shortened by 0 bases and J by 10 bases, with 14 bases between the two germline ends. The CDR3: CASSLETVSGSPLHF. Here the CDR3 DNA reads TGCGCCAGCAGCTTGGAGACCGTATCGGGGTCACCCCTCCACTTT.

This clonotype was seen more than once but under ten times. The CDR3 DNA is TGCAGCGTCGGGGGCCTCGGGGCCAACGTCCTGACTTTC. Translation: CSVGGLGANVLTF. The genes are TRBV29-1 and TRBJ2-6; D may be TRBD1 or TRBD2 (6 bases each). Germline-derived CDR1 and CDR2 are SQVTM and ANQGSEA. The CDR3 length is 13 residues. The V end lost 6 bases, the J end lost 4 bases, and 10 bases lay between the germline ends.

The V gene is TRBV29-1, the J gene TRBJ1-1; TRBD1 aligns across 10 bases. The ends lost 6 bases at V and 4 bases at J; junction bases unmatched: 2. The CDR3 extends over 12 amino acids. Germline V gene lookup returns CDR1 SQVTM and CDR2 ANQGSEA. The CDR3 sequence: CSVGDRGTEAFF. The CDR3 DNA is TGCAGCGTCGGGGACAGGGGCACTGAAGCTTTCTTT. Based on the CDR3 plus reference TRBV29-1 and TRBJ1-1, the full variable domain is SAVISQKPSRDICQRGTSLTIQCQVDSQVTMMFWYRQQPGQSLTLIATANQGSEATYESGFVIDKFPISRPNLTFSTLTVSNMSPEDSSIYLCSVGDRGTEAFFGQGTRLTVV.

The gene calls are TRBV2 and TRBJ2-7; D tentatively reads TRBD1 or TRBD2 (5 bases each). CDR3 length: 15 amino acids. Germline CDR1 reads SNHLY; CDR2 reads FYNNEI. Trimming shortened V by 4 bases and J by 2 bases, and 15 bases separated the two germline ends. CDR3 nucleotide sequence: TGTGCCAGCAGTGCCTTGGGACCGCTGGCCTACGAGCAGTACTTC. This sequence encodes CASSALGPLAYEQYF.

Remarks on this clonotype: A junction boundary mismatches the germline segment, possibly from a read error. The rearrangement joins TRBV29-1 to TRBJ2-3; the D is unclear. This CDR3 comprises 12 residues. Germline V gene lookup returns CDR1 SQVTM and CDR2 ANQGSEA. The CDR3 sequence: CSVDLSRDTQYF. CDR3 DNA: TGCAGCGTTGATCTTAGCAGAGATACGCAGTATTTT.

There are a few counts of this clonotype. This sequence joins TRBV28 and TRBJ2-1; D possibly matches TRBD1 or TRBD2 (6 bases each). The germline V gene encodes CDR1 MDHEN and CDR2 SYDVKM. V lost 8 bases to trimming and J lost 3 bases, with 14 bases between them. This CDR3 spans 14 amino acids. The CDR3 protein is CASEGGRLYNEQFF. CDR3 sequence (DNA): TGTGCCAGCGAAGGGGGGAGGCTCTACAATGAGCAGTTCTTC.

This clonotype was seen more than once but under ten times. The genes are TRBV7-2 and TRBJ2-5; 9 nucleotides match TRBD1. The trim removed 5 bases at V and 1 base at J, leaving 5 bases unmatched. Germline CDR1 is SGHTA and CDR2 is FQGNSA. The CDR3 has 15 amino acids. CDR3 in DNA: TGTGCCAGCAGCCGAAAGGGACAGGGCCAAGAGACCCAGTACTTC. It is translated as CASSRKGQGQETQYF.

This clonotype appeared a few times. This chain uses TRBV9 with TRBJ2-2, with 8 nucleotides matching TRBD2. The germline CDR1 and CDR2 sequences are SGDLS and YYNGEE. The CDR3 extends over 15 amino acids. V lost 3 bases to trimming and J lost 6 bases; unmatched junction nucleotides: 7. CDR3 coding DNA: TGTGCCAGCAGCGCCACCGGGGGGGCGGCCGGGGAGCTGTTTTTT. This codes for CASSATGGAAGELFF.

This chain uses TRBV5-1 with TRBJ2-1; 7 bases agree with TRBD1. The CDR3 covers 16 residues. After removal of 4 bases from V and 7 bases from J, the junction contained 14 bases not matched to a gene. The germline V gene has CDR1 SGHRS and CDR2 YFSETQ. This chain's CDR3 is CASSPGTAETSNEQFF. Written as DNA, the CDR3 is TGCGCCAGCAGCCCCGGGACAGCGGAAACGTCAAATGAGCAGTTCTTC.

This clonotype was detected a few times. This chain uses TRBV24-1 with TRBJ2-1; 11 nucleotides line up with TRBD2. V was clipped by 3 bases and J by 2 bases; unmatched bases: 5. This CDR3 is built from 17 residues. In germline, CDR1 is KGHDR, CDR2 SFDVKD. CDR3 in amino acids: CATSDPIAGGPYNEQFF. The DNA for the CDR3 is TGTGCCACCAGTGATCCCATAGCGGGAGGGCCCTACAATGAGCAGTTCTTC.

This clonotype appeared a few times. The chain links TRBV25-1 to TRBJ1-3; a possible D gene is TRBD1 (5 bases). This CDR3 spans 16 amino acids. CDR1 is MGHDK and CDR2 is SYGVNS in the germline V gene. V lost 4 bases and J 2 bases, leaving 15 bases between the germline ends. CDR3 bases: TGTGCCAGCAGTGGACAGTTCGGGACGACTGGAAACACCATATATTTT. Its protein is CASSGQFGTTGNTIYF.

This clonotype turned up a few times. The chain employs TRBV28 and TRBJ1-6; D may be TRBD1 (6 bases). The CDR3 consists of 14 residues. The germline V gene encodes CDR1 MDHEN and CDR2 SYDVKM. V was trimmed by 2 bases and J by 9 bases, leaving 11 bases between them. CDR3 region: CASSLTGSGSPLHF. In nucleotides, the CDR3 is TGTGCCAGCAGTTTAACAGGGTCCGGTTCACCCCTCCACTTT.

This clonotype has at least ten counts. The chain combines TRBV29-1 with TRBJ2-4; D assignment may be TRBD1 or TRBD2 (6 bases each). CDR1 and CDR2 from the germline V gene are SQVTM and ANQGSEA. This CDR3 is 13 amino acids long. With 5 bases removed from V and 3 bases from J, the gap between germline ends came to 11 bases. CDR3 nucleotides: TGCAGCGTTTGGGGGGCTGTCAAAAACATTCAGTACTTC. Translating gives CSVWGAVKNIQYF.